This record looks at one T cell receptor beta chain sequence and its context. These data are taken from a study of T cells and Merkel cell carcinoma outcomes. CDR1 is SGHTA and CDR2 is FQGNSA in the germline V gene. Trimming removed 2 bases from V and 7 bases from J, with 9 bases in between. CDR3 length: 13 amino acids. TCRdb's table, derived via immunoSEQ multiplex PCR, lists solely in-frame clones and lacks some. The sample consists of approximately 530 clones, 90% to 95% of them appearing once. The material sequenced was tumor tissue from Merkel cell carcinoma. The sequence derives from a human donor with Merkel cell carcinoma. This chain links TRBV7-2 with TRBJ2-1; D might be TRBD2 (5 bases). DNA for the CDR3: TGTGCCAGCAGCTTACGGGGTAATAATGAGCAGTTCTTC. It encodes CASSLRGNNEQFF. The whole variable domain, filled in from reference TRBV7-2 and TRBJ2-1, reads GAGVSQSPSNKVTEKGKDVELRCDPISGHTALYWYRQSLGQGLEFLIYFQGNSAPDKSGLPSDRFSAERTGGSVSTLTIQRTQQEDSAVYLCASSLRGNNEQFFGPGTRLTVL.